Listed here are 24 T cell receptor beta chains from one sample, sequenced in a study of blood T cell repertoires in COVID-19. Clones were sequenced by immunoSEQ multiplex PCR, and TCRdb holds only the in-frame ones, with some missing. The data hold fewer than 100,000 clones, with roughly 85% observed a single time. The sample comprised peripheral blood. These receptors all come from a man in his sixties or seventies with acute or convalescent COVID-19.

The DNA for the CDR3 is TGTGCCAGCACCCTCGGGGGCTCTGGAAACACCATATATTTT. It is translated as CASTLGGSGNTIYF. The chain carries TRBV5-5 and TRBJ1-3; TRBD1 is a possible D gene (5 bases). V was trimmed by 6 bases and J by 0 bases, leaving 10 bases between them. The CDR3 totals 14 residues. Per germline, CDR1 SGHKS and CDR2 YYEKEE (reference sequence).

The chain carries TRBV11-3 and TRBJ2-1, with 9 bases fitting TRBD2. CDR1 is SGHNT, CDR2 YENEEA, per germline. The CDR3 spans 17 residues. With 0 bases clipped from V and 6 bases from J, the junction kept 9 bases outside the gene matches. CDR3 residues: CASSLEVAGAWGNEQFF. CDR3 DNA sequence: TGTGCCAGCAGCTTAGAAGTAGCGGGGGCATGGGGCAATGAGCAGTTCTTC. Looking up the rest from reference TRBV11-3 and TRBJ2-1 gives the full variable domain: EAGVVQSPRYKIIEKKQPVAFWCNPISGHNTLYWYLQNLGQGPELLIRYENEEAVDDSQLPKDRFSAERLKGVDSTLKIQPAELGDSAVYLCASSLEVAGAWGNEQFFGPGTRLTVL.

The J gene is TRBJ1-1, the V gene TRBV3-1 (or the pseudogene TRBV3-2); a weak D match, TRBD1 (5 bases). Germline CDR1 reads LGHDT; CDR2 reads YNNKEL (reference sequence). This CDR3 has 14 amino acids. Trimming took off 6 bases at V and 3 bases at J, with 14 bases between the two ends. Here the CDR3 reads CASSGGRRDTEAFF. CDR3 bases: TGTGCCAGCAGTGGGGGTCGGAGGGACACTGAAGCTTTCTTT.

This sequence joins TRBV6-1 and TRBJ1-2; D might be TRBD1 (5 bases). CDR1 MNHNS and CDR2 SASEGT come from the germline V gene. The CDR3 runs to 13 residues. The V end lost 5 bases, the J end lost 8 bases, and 15 bases lay between the germline ends. The CDR3 loop is CASSLSGEGGYTF. The CDR3 DNA reads TGTGCCAGCAGTTTATCGGGGGAAGGAGGCTACACCTTC.

V and J are TRBV18 and TRBJ2-3; TRBD2 matches at 8 bases. CDR3 length: 15 residues. V lost 3 bases and J lost 6; bases outside the gene matches: 8. Germline V gives CDR1 KGHSH, CDR2 LQKENI. CDR3 region: CASSPGGGKTDTQYF. The CDR3, as DNA: TGTGCCAGCTCACCGGGCGGGGGGAAAACGGATACGCAGTATTTT.

The CDR3 sequence is CASSLGRGTGELFF. The CDR3, as DNA: TGCGCCAGCAGCTTAGGGCGGGGAACCGGGGAGCTGTTTTTT. The chain combines TRBV5-1 with TRBJ2-2; TRBD2 is a possible D gene (6 bases). The CDR3 loop spans 14 amino acids. V gave up 2 bases and J gave up 5 bases, with 10 bases separating them. Germline V gene data show CDR1 as SGHRS and CDR2 as YFSETQ.

The chain has TRBV6-5 and TRBJ1-2, with D hard to call. This CDR3 has 15 residues. Trimming took 0 bases from V and 0 from J, leaving 8 bases between them. In germline, CDR1 is MNHEY, CDR2 SVGAGI. The CDR3 spells CASSYSRVSNYGYTF. The CDR3 nucleotides read TGTGCCAGCAGTTACTCGAGAGTATCTAACTATGGCTACACCTTC.

A single count supports this clone. J is TRBJ1-5 and V is TRBV19; 10 bases are shared with TRBD1. Germline-derived CDR1 and CDR2 are LNHDA and SQIVND (reference sequence). The CDR3 spans 14 residues. The ends lost 6 bases at V and 6 bases at J; junction bases unmatched: 5. This chain's CDR3 is CASRTTGGGQPQHF. CDR3 nucleotides: TGTGCCAGTAGGACGACAGGGGGCGGTCAGCCCCAGCATTTT.

This chain uses TRBV6-5 with TRBJ2-4; 9 nucleotides agree with TRBD1. Germline lookup yields CDR1 MNHEY and CDR2 SVGAGI. V lost 7 bases, J lost 7 bases, and 8 bases stayed unmatched. The CDR3 is 14 amino acids. CDR3 sequence: CASTTGGASNIQYF. The CDR3 coding sequence is TGTGCCAGCACCACAGGGGGCGCAAGCAACATTCAGTACTTC.

The genes are TRBV5-1 and TRBJ1-2; 8 bases line up with TRBD1. The CDR3 totals 15 residues. The V and J ends lost 0 bases and 7 bases, in that order; junction bases with no gene match: 8. Germline V gives CDR1 SGHRS, CDR2 YFSETQ. CDR3 nucleotide sequence: TGCGCCAGCAGCTTGGCTGGGGGACAGGTCGGTGGCTACACCTTC. Its protein product is CASSLAGGQVGGYTF.

The chain links TRBV7-9 to TRBJ1-1; D is possibly TRBD1 (5 bases). Germline V lookup: CDR1 SEHNR, CDR2 FQNEAQ (reference sequence). V lost 4 bases, J lost 7 bases, and 13 bases lay in between. The CDR3 loop spans 13 amino acids. The CDR3: CASSSDTNLEAFF. The CDR3 coding sequence is TGTGCCAGCAGCTCGGACACAAACCTTGAAGCTTTCTTT.

J is TRBJ1-6 and V is TRBV12-3 or TRBV12-4; 8 bases align to TRBD1. Germline trimming cut 7 bases from V and 9 bases from J; bases unmatched to any gene: 5. The CDR3 covers 13 residues. The CDR3 here is CASTETGVSPLHF. CDR3 bases: TGTGCCAGCACCGAGACAGGGGTTTCACCCCTCCACTTT.

In this sample, this clone turned up a few times. The chain uses TRBV5-1 and TRBJ1-2, with TRBD1 matching over 9 bases. Trimming took 3 bases from V and 7 from J; bases not matched to a gene: 7. There are 14 residues in the CDR3. Germline V gene lookup returns CDR1 SGHRS and CDR2 YFSETQ. The CDR3 loop is CASSSGTGNFGYTF. The CDR3 DNA is TGCGCCAGCAGCTCCGGGACAGGGAATTTTGGCTACACCTTC.

The chain carries TRBV19 and TRBJ1-6; 8 nucleotides line up with TRBD1. Germline trimming cut 0 bases from V and 10 bases from J; bases unmatched to any gene: 11. Germline V lookup: CDR1 LNHDA, CDR2 SQIVND (reference sequence). The CDR3 consists of 17 residues. The CDR3 sequence is CASSIEGSTGAGSPLHF. CDR3 coding DNA: TGTGCCAGTAGTATAGAAGGGTCGACAGGGGCCGGATCACCCCTCCACTTT.

This chain connects TRBV5-4 to TRBJ1-2; D is possibly TRBD1 (5 bases). This CDR3 is built from 19 residues. CDR1 is SGHNT, CDR2 YYREEE, per germline (reference sequence). Trimming stripped 7 bases from V and 0 bases from J, with 28 bases between. The CDR3 reads CASRLSRLQARTSNYGYTF. The CDR3 DNA follows: TGTGCCAGCCGCCTTTCCCGGCTACAGGCCCGTACTTCTAACTATGGCTACACCTTC.

The chain combines TRBV5-4 with TRBJ2-3; 8 positions agree with TRBD2. Germline CDR1 reads SGHNT; CDR2 reads YYREEE (reference sequence). CDR3 length: 15 amino acids. V lost 4 bases to trimming and J lost 3 bases; unmatched junction nucleotides: 7. CDR3 protein: CASSPPGGVTDTQYF. The CDR3 DNA reads as TGTGCCAGCAGCCCCCCGGGAGGGGTTACAGATACGCAGTATTTT.

Here the CDR3 DNA reads TGTGCCAGTAGTACCTCCCCCTTGACAGGGGGCTACACCGGGGAGCTGTTTTTT. It codes for CASSTSPLTGGYTGELFF. V gene TRBV19 combines with J gene TRBJ2-2; TRBD1 aligns across 10 bases. The CDR3 has 18 residues. J was trimmed by 3 bases and V by 4 bases; bases with no gene match: 11. Germline lookup yields CDR1 LNHDA and CDR2 SQIVND (reference sequence). The complete variable domain, with remaining parts taken from reference TRBV19 and TRBJ2-2, reads DGGITQSPKYLFRKEGQNVTLSCEQNLNHDAMYWYRQDPGQGLRLIYYSQIVNDFQKGDIAEGYSVSREKKESFPLTVTSAQKNPTAFYLCASSTSPLTGGYTGELFFGEGSRLTVL.

The chain is built from TRBV19 and TRBJ1-1; the D gene is possibly TRBD1 (6 bases). CDR3 length equals 14 residues. Germline V gene lookup returns CDR1 LNHDA and CDR2 SQIVND (reference sequence). Trimming removed 5 bases from V and 2 bases from J, with 12 bases in between. This CDR3 is CASSATGLNTEAFF. The DNA of the CDR3 is TGTGCCAGTAGTGCTACAGGGTTAAACACTGAAGCTTTCTTT.

V is TRBV5-6 and J is TRBJ2-7; a weak D match, TRBD2 (5 bases). The CDR3 extends over 14 amino acids. Germline lookup yields CDR1 SGHDT and CDR2 YYEEEE. V lost 0 bases to trimming and J lost 3 bases, with 10 bases between them. The CDR3 loop is CASSLGTGIYEQYF. In nucleotides, the CDR3 is TGTGCCAGCAGCTTGGGAACCGGGATCTACGAGCAGTACTTC.

The rearrangement joins TRBV6-6 to TRBJ1-2; D possibly corresponds to TRBD1 (5 bases). V was trimmed by 10 bases and J by 5 bases, leaving 14 bases between them. This CDR3 contains 12 residues. Germline V CDR1 and CDR2: MNHNY, SVGAGI (reference sequence). The CDR3 is CATRGGEYGYTF. CDR3 bases: TGTGCCACCCGTGGGGGGGAATATGGCTACACCTTC.

The V call is TRBV30, the J call TRBJ1-5, with TRBD1 identical over 9 bases. This CDR3 has 13 amino acids. Trimming took 8 bases from V and 4 from J; bases not matched to a gene: 6. CDR1 and CDR2 (germline): GTSNPN, SVGIG (reference sequence). The CDR3 DNA reads TGTGCCCTCTCTGGACAGGGGAATCAGCCCCAGCATTTT. Amino acid sequence: CALSGQGNQPQHF.

The gene calls are TRBV5-5 and TRBJ1-2; D is possibly TRBD1 (5 bases). There are 17 residues in the CDR3. In germline, CDR1 is SGHKS, CDR2 YYEKEE (reference sequence). V was trimmed by 0 bases and J by 0 bases, leaving 15 bases between them. CDR3 nucleotide sequence: TGTGCCAGCAGCTTGGTGGAGGGTGGGACCTCTAACTATGGCTACACCTTC. The encoded protein is CASSLVEGGTSNYGYTF.

The chain recombines TRBV10-2 with TRBJ2-7; TRBD1 agrees at 8 bases. The junction had 8 bases not matched to a gene; V was cut back by 4 bases and J by 3 bases. Germline values: CDR1 WSHSY, CDR2 SAAADI. This CDR3 region has 15 residues. The DNA for the CDR3 is TGCGCCAGCAGTGTTATTTCCGGACAGGGCTACGAGCAGTACTTC. Protein product: CASSVISGQGYEQYF.

This clone has only one observation. One end of the junction varies from germline; a read error may be responsible. This sequence joins TRBV15 and TRBJ1-3, with D unclear. The CDR3 has 12 residues. Germline CDR1 reads LNHNV; CDR2 reads YYDKDF (reference sequence). In nucleotides, the CDR3 is TGTGCCACCAGCAGAGACCACTCCCCACTAAATTTT. Its translation: CATSRDHSPLNF.